Following are 29 T cell receptor beta chains from one sample sequenced in a study of blood T cell repertoires in COVID-19 (dated by TCRdb to about 2020). Library preparation was by the immunoSEQ multiplex PCR assay. The immuneACCESS repertoire file appears here via TCRdb, limited to in-frame rearrangements. These files lack a portion of the clones; in checked studies, under half of the deficit traces to unresolved V genes, and the cause of the others is not known. This sample lists some 140,000 clones; 79% were detected once. Roughly 3.5% of the sample is held by the ten biggest clonotypes. Sequenced sample: peripheral blood. Receptor source: a man aged 60 to 69 with acute or convalescent COVID-19.

The V and J genes are TRBV30 and TRBJ1-1; D ambiguous. The CDR3 totals 14 residues. CDR1 is GTSNPN and CDR2 is SVGIG in the germline V gene (reference sequence). The V gene lost 0 bases and the J gene lost 5 bases, with 13 bases spanning the gap. The CDR3 region has the DNA TGTGCCTGGAGTGTTGGGTTCCCGGGGACTGAAGCTTTCTTT. This translates into CAWSVGFPGTEAFF. Full variable domain (missing parts from reference TRBV30 and TRBJ1-1): SQTIHQWPATLVQPVGSPLSLECTVEGTSNPNLYWYRQAAGRGLQLLFYSVGIGQISSEVPQNLSASRPQDRQFILSSKKLLLSDSGFYLCAWSVGFPGTEAFFGQGTRLTVV.

This clone was observed once. This chain connects TRBV6-2 or TRBV6-3 to TRBJ1-2, with 7 bases aligning to TRBD1. V was clipped by 6 bases and J by 6 bases; unmatched bases: 4. Germline CDR1 MNHEY, CDR2 SVGEGT. The CDR3 contains 12 residues. The DNA for the CDR3 is TGTGCCAGCAGCTCACAGGGGAATGGCTACACCTTC. Protein: CASSSQGNGYTF.

This chain links TRBV6-6 with TRBJ2-3, with D perhaps TRBD1 (6 bases). The CDR3 has 11 residues. Germline V gives CDR1 MNHNY, CDR2 SVGAGI (reference sequence). V shed 11 bases and J shed 5 bases, with 11 bases lying between them. In DNA form, the CDR3 reads TGTGCCGCAGCAGGGGAAGATACGCAGTATTTT. Its protein product is CAAAGEDTQYF.

As regards this clone: With a much larger clone just one base away, this may be a read error. The same CDR3 also results from other DNA sequences found in this sample. V gene TRBV7-9 combines with J gene TRBJ2-7, with D possibly matching TRBD2 (5 bases). Per germline, CDR1 SEHNR and CDR2 FQNEAQ (reference sequence). The CDR3 is made up of 13 amino acids. The ends were cut back, 0 bases at V and 2 bases at J, with 5 bases in the middle. The CDR3 DNA follows: TGTGCCAGCAGCTTAGCGGGAGCCTACGAGCAGTACTTC. Translated, it gives CASSLAGAYEQYF. The full variable domain, rest sourced from reference TRBV7-9 and TRBJ2-7, is DTGVSQNPRHKITKRGQNVTFRCDPISEHNRLYWYRQTLGQGPEFLTYFQNEAQLEKSRLLSDRFSAERPKGSFSTLEIQRTEQGDSAMYLCASSLAGAYEQYFGPGTRLTVT.

This chain links TRBV7-2 with TRBJ2-1; a possible D gene is TRBD2 (6 bases). CDR3 length equals 13 residues. CDR1 and CDR2 from the germline V gene are SGHTA and FQGNSA. The V gene lost 2 bases and the J gene lost 12 bases, with 14 bases spanning the gap. DNA of the CDR3: TGTGCCAGCAGCTTAACCGACGGAGGGAGGCAGTTCTTC. Protein product: CASSLTDGGRQFF.

V is TRBV7-2 and J is TRBJ2-7; 8 bases align to TRBD2. Per germline, CDR1 SGHTA and CDR2 FQGNSA. The CDR3 consists of 13 residues. Trimming took 4 bases from V and 7 from J; bases not matched to a gene: 6. DNA for the CDR3: TGTGCCAGCAGCTCGTTAGCGGGACGGGAGCAGTACTTC. This gives the protein CASSSLAGREQYF.

This clone has just a few counts. The chain recombines TRBV7-8 with TRBJ2-3; D gene uncertain. Germline values: CDR1 SGHVS, CDR2 FQNEAQ. Trimming removed 1 base at V and 9 bases at J, with 17 bases between. The CDR3 is made up of 15 amino acids. The CDR3 bases are TGTGCCAGCAGCTTAGAGACTCGCCCCGGGTCCACGCAGTATTTT. Protein: CASSLETRPGSTQYF. The complete variable domain, with remaining parts taken from reference TRBV7-8 and TRBJ2-3, reads GAGVSQSPRYKVAKRGQDVALRCDPISGHVSLFWYQQALGQGPEFLTYFQNEAQLDKSGLPSDRFFAERPEGSVSTLKIQRTQQEDSAVYLCASSLETRPGSTQYFGPGTRLTVL.

V is TRBV7-9 and J is TRBJ1-2; 7 bases line up with TRBD1. CDR1 and CDR2 (germline): SEHNR, FQNEAQ (reference sequence). With 5 bases clipped from V and 7 bases from J, the junction kept 7 bases outside the gene matches. CDR3 length: 13 amino acids. The CDR3 DNA is TGTGCCAGCAGCGCCCAACCAGGGGGTGGCTACACCTTC. This translates into CASSAQPGGGYTF.

The V call is TRBV7-2, the J call TRBJ1-1; D is ambiguous. V was pared by 3 bases and J by 2 bases, with 7 bases between. In germline, CDR1 is SGHTA, CDR2 FQGNSA. The CDR3 consists of 13 residues. The CDR3 DNA reads as TGTGCCAGCAGCTTTGAGGGCAACACTGAAGCTTTCTTT. Translated, it gives CASSFEGNTEAFF.

The chain carries TRBV19 and TRBJ2-1; 7 bases are shared with TRBD2. Germline CDR1 is LNHDA and CDR2 is SQIVND (reference sequence). Trimming took 6 bases from V and 5 from J; bases not matched to a gene: 7. The CDR3 is made up of 14 amino acids. CDR3 sequence: CASRWASGDNEQFF. The CDR3 DNA is TGTGCCAGTAGATGGGCTAGCGGAGACAATGAGCAGTTCTTC.

This clone was seen more than once but under ten times. The chain recombines TRBV19 with TRBJ2-1, with D perhaps TRBD2 (6 bases). Looked up from germline, CDR1 is LNHDA and CDR2 is SQIVND (reference sequence). Between the trimmed V and J ends, which lost 7 bases and 10 bases, there was a span of 23 bases. The CDR3 sequence is 15 residues long. The CDR3 region is CASNTGSGSEREQFF. CDR3 sequence (DNA): TGTGCCAGTAATACGGGGTCCGGGAGCGAACGAGAGCAGTTCTTC. The complete variable domain, with remaining parts taken from reference TRBV19 and TRBJ2-1, reads DGGITQSPKYLFRKEGQNVTLSCEQNLNHDAMYWYRQDPGQGLRLIYYSQIVNDFQKGDIAEGYSVSREKKESFPLTVTSAQKNPTAFYLCASNTGSGSEREQFFGPGTRLTVL.

The chain has TRBV6-2 or TRBV6-3 and TRBJ2-5; possibly TRBD1 for D (6 bases). Germline CDR1 is MNHEY and CDR2 is SVGEGT. There are 16 residues in the CDR3. Trimming stripped 0 bases from V and 4 bases from J, with 15 bases between. The CDR3 protein is CASSYSGTYIGETQYF. Here the CDR3 DNA reads TGTGCCAGCAGTTACTCGGGGACATATATAGGAGAGACCCAGTACTTC.

J is TRBJ2-7 and V is TRBV7-2; D may be TRBD1 (7 bases). The V gene's germline CDR1 is SGHTA and CDR2 FQGNSA. This CDR3 region has 15 residues. V was pared by 1 base and J by 3 bases, with 13 bases between. The CDR3 reads CASSLEAGGFYEQYF. The CDR3 nucleotides are TGTGCCAGCAGCTTAGAGGCAGGGGGGTTCTACGAGCAGTACTTC. The full variable domain, in which reference TRBV7-2 and TRBJ2-7 provide the parts outside the CDR3, is GAGVSQSPSNKVTEKGKDVELRCDPISGHTALYWYRQSLGQGLEFLIYFQGNSAPDKSGLPSDRFSAERTGGSVSTLTIQRTQQEDSAVYLCASSLEAGGFYEQYFGPGTRLTVT.

DNA of the CDR3: TGTGCCAGCAGCCTATCCGGGACAGTCAATGAGCAGTTCTTC. This gives the protein CASSLSGTVNEQFF. V and J are TRBV6-5 and TRBJ2-1, with 7 bases fitting TRBD1. The germline V gene has CDR1 MNHEY and CDR2 SVGAGI. The junction had 8 bases not matched to a gene; V was cut back by 6 bases and J by 6 bases. The CDR3 consists of 14 residues.

The chain recombines TRBV7-2 with TRBJ1-2; TRBD1 aligns across 7 bases. Germline lookup yields CDR1 SGHTA and CDR2 FQGNSA. J gave up 2 bases and V 4 bases, and 4 bases lay outside the gene matches. This CDR3 has 14 amino acids. The CDR3 DNA is TGTGCCAGCAGCTCTTCACAGGGGAACTATGGCTACACCTTC. Its protein is CASSSSQGNYGYTF.

This clone appeared once. V is TRBV28 and J is TRBJ2-3; 12 bases fit TRBD2. The CDR3 is 15 amino acids. Trimming removed 5 bases from V and 3 bases from J; junction bases left unmatched: 3. From germline, CDR1 is MDHEN and CDR2 SYDVKM. This chain's CDR3 is CASSTLAGGTDTQYF. Here the CDR3 DNA reads TGTGCCAGCAGTACCCTAGCGGGAGGGACAGATACGCAGTATTTT.

V usage is TRBV27 and J usage is TRBJ1-5, with 11 bases matching TRBD1. Germline CDR1 MNHEY, CDR2 SMNVEV (reference sequence). The junction had 8 bases not matched to a gene; V was cut back by 4 bases and J by 9 bases. The CDR3 is 15 amino acids. Written as DNA, the CDR3 is TGTGCCAGCAGTTCGGACAGGGGGCCTATAGGGCCCCAGCATTTT. Amino acids: CASSSDRGPIGPQHF.

This clone was counted only a few times. V is TRBV6-5 and J is TRBJ2-2; 9 bases fit TRBD1. This CDR3 comprises 15 residues. Germline CDR1 is MNHEY and CDR2 is SVGAGI. V lost 5 bases, J lost 5 bases, and 6 bases stayed unmatched. The DNA of the CDR3 is TGTGCCAGCAGTCACAGGGGGCTGGGTACCGGGGAGCTGTTTTTT. Translated, it gives CASSHRGLGTGELFF.

This CDR3 is CASGWTEQYF. Written as DNA, the CDR3 is TGTGCCAGCGGTTGGACAGAGCAGTACTTC. The V gene is TRBV11-2, the J gene TRBJ2-7, with D perhaps TRBD1 (5 bases). The V gene's germline CDR1 is SGHAT and CDR2 FQNNGV. The CDR3 runs 10 residues. V was clipped by 8 bases and J by 7 bases, with 9 bases between them.

This clone came up once. The chain's CDR3 is CASSPRPGQGFTDTQYF. In nucleotides, the CDR3 is TGTGCCAGCTCACCCAGACCGGGACAGGGCTTCACAGATACGCAGTATTTT. The chain uses TRBV18 and TRBJ2-3; 9 bases are shared with TRBD1. J was trimmed by 2 bases and V by 3 bases; bases with no gene match: 9. The CDR3 consists of 17 residues. From germline, CDR1 is KGHSH and CDR2 LQKENI.

V gene TRBV11-3 combines with J gene TRBJ2-4; 8 bases fit TRBD1. Unmatched junction bases numbered 4, after V lost 6 bases and J lost 6 bases. The germline V gene encodes CDR1 SGHNT and CDR2 YENEEA. The CDR3 is 13 amino acids. The CDR3 is CASSQGAGNIQYF. DNA for the CDR3: TGTGCCAGCAGTCAGGGGGCGGGAAACATTCAGTACTTC.

This rearrangement joins TRBV21-1 to TRBJ1-5. TRBV21-1 is described as a pseudogene. The CDR3 runs 16 residues. CDR3 DNA sequence: TGTGCCAGCAGCAAAGTTGGCGCCCGGCGGGTTCAGCCCCAGCATTTT. Protein product: CASSKVGARRVQPQHF.

This CDR3 reads CASSLVGQGPDGYTF. The DNA for the CDR3 is TGTGCCAGCAGCTTAGTAGGACAGGGGCCGGATGGCTACACCTTC. The chain has TRBV7-9 and TRBJ1-2, with 9 bases that match TRBD1. This CDR3 contains 15 residues. V gave up 1 base and J gave up 6 bases; unmatched junction bases: 6. Germline assignment: CDR1 SEHNR and CDR2 FQNEAQ (reference sequence).

This chain joins TRBV20-1 and TRBJ1-1, with unresolved D. The CDR3 is 11 residues long. The germline V gene has CDR1 DFQATT and CDR2 SNEGSKA (reference sequence). Trimming shortened V by 3 bases and J by 4 bases, and 6 bases separated the two germline ends. CDR3 protein: CSARSVTEAFF. The CDR3 nucleotides read TGCAGTGCTAGGTCGGTCACTGAAGCTTTCTTT.

The chain has TRBV19 and TRBJ1-1, with 8 bases that match TRBD1. This CDR3 contains 14 residues. Trimming at V came to 3 bases and at J to 5 bases, leaving 5 bases not matched to a gene. The germline CDR1 and CDR2 sequences are LNHDA and SQIVND (reference sequence). CDR3 sequence (DNA): TGTGCCAGTAGTATGATGAACAGGGGGACTGAAGCTTTCTTT. Translated, it gives CASSMMNRGTEAFF.

CDR3 sequence reads: CASRTGGSGRMNEQFF. In DNA, the CDR3 is TGTGCCAGCAGGACGGGGGGGAGCGGGAGGATGAATGAGCAGTTCTTC. V usage is TRBV7-2 and J usage is TRBJ2-1; 9 bases map to TRBD2. Trimming cost V 6 bases and J 7 bases; bases outside gene matches: 13. This CDR3 is built from 16 residues. In germline, CDR1 is SGHTA, CDR2 FQGNSA.

This sequence joins TRBV7-2 and TRBJ1-1, with unresolved D. CDR1 is SGHTA, CDR2 FQGNSA, per germline. This CDR3 comprises 12 residues. The germline V and J ends were trimmed by 2 bases and 4 bases, with 5 bases remaining between them. The CDR3 DNA is TGTGCCAGCAGCTTACTCAGCACTGAAGCTTTCTTT. It yields the protein CASSLLSTEAFF.

This clone was picked up one time. CDR3 nucleotide sequence: TGTGCCAGCTCACCCCCCGGGACAGGGGGCGTCTATGGCTACACCTTC. This sequence encodes CASSPPGTGGVYGYTF. The chain couples TRBV18 to TRBJ1-2; 12 bases are a match to TRBD1. The V segment lost 3 bases and the J segment 4 bases; nucleotides outside the gene matches: 6. The CDR3 has 16 amino acids. CDR1 is KGHSH, CDR2 LQKENI, per germline. Combining the CDR3 with reference TRBV18 and TRBJ1-2 gives the whole variable domain NAGVMQNPRHLVRRRGQEARLRCSPMKGHSHVYWYRQLPEEGLKFMVYLQKENIIDESGMPKERFSAEFPKEGPSILRIQQVVRGDSAAYFCASSPPGTGGVYGYTFGSGTRLTVV.

In this sample, this clone turned up many times. The CDR3 loop reads CASSLAGQGASYGYTF. CDR3 bases: TGTGCCAGCAGCTTGGCGGGACAGGGGGCAAGCTATGGCTACACCTTC. The chain uses TRBV5-4 and TRBJ1-2; 12 nucleotides align to TRBD1. Trimming cost V 0 bases and J 4 bases; bases outside gene matches: 4. CDR3 length equals 16 residues. Germline V gene lookup returns CDR1 SGHNT and CDR2 YYREEE (reference sequence).